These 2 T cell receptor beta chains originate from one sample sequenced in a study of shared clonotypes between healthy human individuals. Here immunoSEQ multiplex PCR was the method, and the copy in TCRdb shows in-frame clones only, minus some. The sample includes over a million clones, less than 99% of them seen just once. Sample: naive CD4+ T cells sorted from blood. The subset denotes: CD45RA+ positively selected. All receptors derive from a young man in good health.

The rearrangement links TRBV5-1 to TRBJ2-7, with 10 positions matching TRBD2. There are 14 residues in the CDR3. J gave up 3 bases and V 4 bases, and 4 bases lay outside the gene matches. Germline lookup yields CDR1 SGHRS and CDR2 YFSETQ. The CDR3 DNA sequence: TGCGCCAGCAGCGCGGGACTAGCGCGCTACGAGCAGTACTTC. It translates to CASSAGLARYEQYF.

Here the CDR3 reads CASRTGSQETQYF. The CDR3 nucleotides read TGTGCCAGCAGGACTGGAAGCCAAGAGACCCAGTACTTC. V is TRBV7-2 and J is TRBJ2-5; no clear D. CDR3 size: 13 residues. Looked up from germline, CDR1 is SGHTA and CDR2 is FQGNSA. Trimming cost V 6 bases and J 1 base, with 9 bases left between them.